Following are 8 T cell receptor beta chains from one sample sequenced in a study of blood T cell repertoires in COVID-19. The repertoire was sequenced with immunoSEQ multiplex PCR; TCRdb's copy has only in-frame clones and lacks some. The table records about 80,000 clones, roughly 82% of them present only once. The specimen sequenced was peripheral blood. Receptors originate from a man in his sixties with acute or convalescent COVID-19.

This clone was observed a single time. The gene calls are TRBV18 and TRBJ1-3, with TRBD1 matching over 7 bases. Germline assignment: CDR1 KGHSH and CDR2 LQKENI. This CDR3 has 18 residues. The V gene end was trimmed by 4 bases and the J gene end by 0 bases; junction bases not matched to a gene: 12. For the CDR3, the DNA is TGTGCCAGCTCACTCTCCTCGGGACAGCTTAACTCTGGAAACACCATATATTTT. It encodes CASSLSSGQLNSGNTIYF.

The genes are TRBV5-1 and TRBJ2-3, with a weak D call TRBD2 (5 bases). The CDR3 loop spans 12 amino acids. Germline loops: CDR1 SGHRS, CDR2 YFSETQ. Trimming pared 3 bases from V and 3 bases from J, leaving 5 bases between. The CDR3 region is CASSSGTDTQYF. Written as DNA, the CDR3 is TGCGCCAGCAGCTCGGGGACAGATACGCAGTATTTT. Combining the CDR3 with reference TRBV5-1 and TRBJ2-3 gives the whole variable domain KAGVTQTPRYLIKTRGQQVTLSCSPISGHRSVSWYQQTPGQGLQFLFEYFSETQRNKGNFPGRFSGRQFSNSRSEMNVSTLELGDSALYLCASSSGTDTQYFGPGTRLTVL.

The chain recombines TRBV2 with TRBJ2-7; D perhaps matches TRBD2 (6 bases). The length of the CDR3 is 15 residues. The V end was cut by 6 bases, the J end by 0 bases, with 15 bases between. Germline loops: CDR1 SNHLY, CDR2 FYNNEI. Written as DNA, the CDR3 is TGTGCCAGCAGGAGGGGCGGAGGGAGCTCCTACGAGCAGTACTTC. It codes for CASRRGGGSSYEQYF. Drawing the rest from reference TRBV2 and TRBJ2-7, the complete variable domain is EPEVTQTPSHQVTQMGQEVILRCVPISNHLYFYWYRQILGQKVEFLVSFYNNEISEKSEIFDDQFSVERPDGSNFTLKIRSTKLEDSAMYFCASRRGGGSSYEQYFGPGTRLTVT.

V and J are TRBV6-5 and TRBJ1-2; possibly TRBD1 for D (5 bases). The ends were cut back, 4 bases at V and 8 bases at J, with 14 bases in the middle. The CDR3 spans 13 residues. Looked up from germline, CDR1 is MNHEY and CDR2 is SVGAGI. CDR3 DNA sequence: TGTGCCAGCAGTTCGAATCTCAGGGAAGGCTACACCTTC. Translated: CASSSNLREGYTF.

This clone occurred once. The chain carries TRBV4-3 and TRBJ2-2; D is uncertain. This CDR3 is 13 amino acids long. Deletions cut 1 base from V and 6 bases from J, with 6 bases between. Germline V gene lookup returns CDR1 LGHNA and CDR2 YSLEER. CDR3 in amino acids: CASSQVVAGELFF. DNA for the CDR3: TGCGCCAGCAGCCAAGTCGTTGCCGGGGAGCTGTTTTTT.

The chain couples TRBV11-2 to TRBJ2-7, with TRBD1 matching over 7 bases. V gave up 6 bases and J gave up 3 bases; unmatched junction bases: 8. Germline CDR1 is SGHAT and CDR2 is FQNNGV. The CDR3 is 14 amino acids. The CDR3 spells CASRKPGQSYEQYF. The CDR3 nucleotides are TGTGCCAGCAGGAAACCGGGACAGAGCTACGAGCAGTACTTC.

The chain combines TRBV6-2 or TRBV6-3 with TRBJ2-1; TRBD1 might be the D (6 bases). Germline V gene lookup returns CDR1 MNHEY and CDR2 SVGEGT. The CDR3 spans 15 residues. Trimming removed 1 base at V and 3 bases at J, with 10 bases between. This CDR3 is CASSYYDRSYNEQFF. The CDR3 nucleotides are TGTGCCAGCAGTTACTATGACAGGAGCTACAATGAGCAGTTCTTC.

This sequence joins TRBV18 and TRBJ2-2, with TRBD1 matching 9 bases. With 0 bases clipped from V and 5 bases from J, the junction kept 10 bases outside the gene matches. CDR1 and CDR2 (germline): KGHSH, LQKENI. The CDR3 sequence is 18 residues long. The CDR3 DNA reads as TGTGCCAGCTCACCACCGGCCGGGACAGGGACTGGAACCGGGGAGCTGTTTTTT. Amino acid sequence: CASSPPAGTGTGTGELFF.